This T cell receptor beta chain was found in a study of graft-versus-host responses after intestinal transplantation. Overall study context: Among the recipients, transplants were multivisceral, liver-intestinal, or isolated intestinal. Study-wide points: An association linked early post-transplant HvG declines with peak circulating GvH clone levels.

Some clones are missing from TCRdb's copy, which holds only in-frame ones; the method was immunoSEQ multiplex PCR. The table lists tens of thousands of clones, 80% to 95% of them singletons. In the case of this clone: Antigen: not known.

Germline CDR1 and CDR2: MNHEY and SVGAGI. The CDR3 is 13 residues long. V lost 4 bases, J lost 2 bases, and 8 bases lay in between. The sequencing used unstimulated CD8+ T cells sorted from spleen or lymph node cells, collected before intestinal transplant. The chain joins TRBV6-5 to TRBJ1-1; D may be TRBD1 (5 bases). The sequence was collected from a human donor who received an intestinal transplant. CDR3 DNA sequence: TGTGCCAGCAGTTTTCAGGGAAACACTGAAGCTTTCTTT. Translating gives CASSFQGNTEAFF.